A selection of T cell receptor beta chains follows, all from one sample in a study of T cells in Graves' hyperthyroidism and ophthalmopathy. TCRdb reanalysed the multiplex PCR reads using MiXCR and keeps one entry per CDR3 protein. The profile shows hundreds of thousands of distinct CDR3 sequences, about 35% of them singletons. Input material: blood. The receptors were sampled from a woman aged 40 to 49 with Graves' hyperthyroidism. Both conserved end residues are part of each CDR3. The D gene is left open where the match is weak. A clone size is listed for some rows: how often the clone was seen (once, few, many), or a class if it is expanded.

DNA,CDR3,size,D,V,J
TGTGCCAGTAGTACCCACGGGACGTTTACCAGGGAGCTGTTTTTT,CASSTHGTFTRELFF,few,.,TRBV19,TRBJ2-2
TGTGCCATTAAACAGGACTCCAATCAGCCCCAGCATTTT,CAIKQDSNQPQHF,.,.,TRBV10-3,TRBJ1-5
TGTGCCAGCAGCTTTGACCGGGCCAACGGTGGCTACACCTTC,CASSFDRANGGYTF,many,.,TRBV7-2,TRBJ1-2
TGTGCCAGCAGTGATCTGGGGGCTGTGGGGGAGACCCAGTACTTC,CASSDLGAVGETQYF,.,.,TRBV7-6,TRBJ2-5
TGTGCCAGCAGCGGGCAAGGAACAGCATTGACTGAAGCTTTCTTT,CASSGQGTALTEAFF,few,.,TRBV7-2,TRBJ1-1
TGTGCCAGTAGTATTTGGTCGGCAGGGGAGAATTCACCCCTCCACTTT,CASSIWSAGENSPLHF,many,.,TRBV19,TRBJ1-6
TGTGCCAGCAGTAGTGGACAGGCCAAACGCCTTACCGGGGAGCTGTTTTTT,CASSSGQAKRLTGELFF,.,TRBD1,TRBV28,TRBJ2-2
TGTGCCAGTAGTATACATGTCTTGGGGATTAATGAAAAACTGTTTTTT,CASSIHVLGINEKLFF,.,.,TRBV19,TRBJ1-4
TGCGCCAGCAGCCAAGAAGGACGCTTGGAGCAGTACTTC,CASSQEGRLEQYF,many,.,TRBV4-1,TRBJ2-7
TGTGCCAGCAGCACACCCAAGAAGGCACCCCTCCACTTT,CASSTPKKAPLHF,.,.,TRBV7-2,TRBJ1-6
TGTGCCAGCGCTGAATGGGGGACGAACACCGGGGAGCTGTTTTTT,CASAEWGTNTGELFF,.,.,TRBV7-6,TRBJ2-2
TGCAGCGTAGCCGGACACCCGAACACTGAAGCTTTCTTT,CSVAGHPNTEAFF,many,.,TRBV29-1,TRBJ1-1
TGTGCCAGCAGTTACGAATTGGAGGCCTACGAGCAGTACTTC,CASSYELEAYEQYF,.,.,TRBV12-3/TRBV12-4,TRBJ2-7
TGTGCCAGCAGCCCGGAAATGTTAGGACAGCGCGCCTATGGCTACACCTTC,CASSPEMLGQRAYGYTF,.,.,TRBV6-5,TRBJ1-2
TGCGCCAGCAGCTTGGAGTGGACAGAATACGAGCAGTACTTC,CASSLEWTEYEQYF,.,.,TRBV5-1,TRBJ2-7
TGTGCCAGCAGTTTTAGTCCGCCGAACACTGAAGCTTTCTTT,CASSFSPPNTEAFF,.,.,TRBV25-1,TRBJ1-1
TGTGCCAGCAGTGAATGTTCCCGGGGGGCTGGCACAGATACGCAGTATTTT,CASSECSRGAGTDTQYF,few,.,TRBV25-1,TRBJ2-3
TGTGCCAGCAGGATCCGGACAGCTCCACTTTCGGGCGGCTACACCTTC,CASRIRTAPLSGGYTF,.,.,TRBV7-2,TRBJ1-2